A single sample is the source of the 23 T cell receptor beta chains below, sequenced in a study of blood T cell repertoires in COVID-19. This table comes from immunoSEQ multiplex PCR, and its TCRdb copy is limited to in-frame clones, with some not included. In the table there are a few hundred thousand clones, around 92% of which are singletons. The sequencing input was PBMCs or T cells enriched from blood (not recorded which). These receptors came from a woman aged 45-59 years who had been exposed to COVID-19.

V usage is TRBV5-1 and J usage is TRBJ2-4; D is possibly TRBD2 (5 bases). CDR3 length: 16 amino acids. The ends were cut back, 4 bases at V and 0 bases at J, with 14 bases in the middle. CDR1 SGHRS and CDR2 YFSETQ come from the germline V gene. The CDR3 loop is CASSQEASQAKNIQYF. CDR3 coding DNA: TGCGCCAGCAGCCAGGAGGCTAGCCAAGCCAAAAACATTCAGTACTTC.

This clone was recorded once. The chain joins TRBV7-9 to TRBJ2-3, with TRBD2 identical over 8 bases. CDR1 is SEHNR and CDR2 is FQNEAQ in the germline V gene (reference sequence). V trimming: 1 base; J trimming: 3 bases; junction bases outside the gene matches: 9. This CDR3 region has 17 residues. The CDR3 nucleotides are TGTGCCAGCAGCTTAGGCTCGGGGGAGCGGGGGACAGATACGCAGTATTTT. It yields the protein CASSLGSGERGTDTQYF.

The J gene is TRBJ1-4, the V gene TRBV5-4; unclear D gene. CDR1 is SGHNT, CDR2 YYREEE, per germline (reference sequence). The CDR3 consists of 15 residues. V lost 4 bases and J 7 bases, leaving 17 bases between the germline ends. CDR3 sequence: CASSPREGVGEKLFF. For the CDR3, the DNA is TGTGCCAGCAGCCCTCGGGAGGGCGTGGGTGAAAAACTGTTTTTT. Combining the CDR3 with reference TRBV5-4 and TRBJ1-4 gives the whole variable domain ETGVTQSPTHLIKTRGQQVTLRCSSQSGHNTVSWYQQALGQGPQFIFQYYREEENGRGNFPPRFSGLQFPNYSSELNVNALELDDSALYLCASSPREGVGEKLFFGSGTQLSVL.

This chain links TRBV2 with TRBJ2-3, with TRBD1 matching 9 bases. V lost 6 bases to trimming and J lost 9 bases; unmatched junction nucleotides: 4. CDR1 and CDR2 (germline): SNHLY, FYNNEI. The CDR3 has 12 amino acids. The CDR3 DNA follows: TGTGCCAGCAGCCAAGACAGGGGGACGCAGTATTTT. Translation gives CASSQDRGTQYF.

The sample holds a few counts of this clone. This sequence joins TRBV4-1 and TRBJ1-4; D is undetermined. The CDR3 has 11 residues. Trimming shortened V by 0 bases and J by 11 bases, and 4 bases separated the two germline ends. Germline CDR1 and CDR2: MGHRA and YSYEKL. The CDR3 is CASSQERKLFF. The CDR3 DNA reads as TGCGCCAGCAGCCAAGAGAGGAAACTGTTTTTT.

The CDR3 nucleotides read TGCGCCAGCAGCCACCCCGAGGGAAGTGGGACTGAAGCTTTCTTT. This sequence encodes CASSHPEGSGTEAFF. The chain joins TRBV5-1 to TRBJ1-1; D is unclear. The germline CDR1 and CDR2 sequences are SGHRS and YFSETQ. With 4 bases removed from V and 5 bases from J, the gap between germline ends came to 18 bases. The CDR3 length is 15 residues. The full variable domain, with the rest looked up from reference TRBV5-1 and TRBJ1-1, is KAGVTQTPRYLIKTRGQQVTLSCSPISGHRSVSWYQQTPGQGLQFLFEYFSETQRNKGNFPGRFSGRQFSNSRSEMNVSTLELGDSALYLCASSHPEGSGTEAFFGQGTRLTVV.

In this sample, this clone turned up a few times. This chain uses TRBV11-2 with TRBJ2-1; D is possibly TRBD2 (7 bases). CDR1 is SGHAT and CDR2 is FQNNGV in the germline V gene. This CDR3 has 15 amino acids. The ends were cut back, 2 bases at V and 5 bases at J, with 13 bases in the middle. The CDR3 nucleotides are TGTGCCAGCAGCTTATGGGGGGGGGCCGACAATGAGCAGTTCTTC. Residues: CASSLWGGADNEQFF.

The V call is TRBV5-4, the J call TRBJ1-4; 8 bases are a match to TRBD1. Germline V CDR1 and CDR2: SGHNT, YYREEE (reference sequence). The trim removed 4 bases at V and 6 bases at J, leaving 5 bases unmatched. The CDR3 length is 14 residues. The CDR3 loop reads CASSKGQDDEKLFF. The CDR3, as DNA: TGTGCCAGCAGCAAGGGACAGGACGATGAAAAACTGTTTTTT.

This chain links TRBV7-2 with TRBJ1-3, with no clear D. This CDR3 contains 15 residues. Germline V CDR1 and CDR2: SGHTA, FQGNSA. V gave up 1 base and J gave up 0 bases, with 7 bases separating them. The CDR3, as DNA: TGTGCCAGCAGCTTAGTGGCATCCTCTGGAAACACCATATATTTT. Translation gives CASSLVASSGNTIYF.

This clone is a singleton in its sample. Other DNA sequences in this specimen translate into the identical CDR3. The V and J genes are TRBV28 and TRBJ1-3; D gene ambiguous. Germline V CDR1 and CDR2: MDHEN, SYDVKM. This CDR3 has 12 amino acids. V lost 3 bases and J lost 7, with 7 bases in between. The CDR3: CASSFRGNTIYF. The DNA of the CDR3 is TGTGCCAGCAGTTTCCGAGGGAACACCATATATTTT.

This clone appeared once. The chain links TRBV19 to TRBJ2-5; unclear D gene. This CDR3 has 13 residues. Germline CDR1 LNHDA, CDR2 SQIVND (reference sequence). Deletions cut 3 bases from V and 5 bases from J, with 10 bases between. The CDR3 region has the DNA TGTGCCAGTAGTATGGGCAGATTGGAGACCCAGTACTTC. Translating gives CASSMGRLETQYF. Filled out from reference TRBV19 and TRBJ2-5, the complete variable domain reads DGGITQSPKYLFRKEGQNVTLSCEQNLNHDAMYWYRQDPGQGLRLIYYSQIVNDFQKGDIAEGYSVSREKKESFPLTVTSAQKNPTAFYLCASSMGRLETQYFGPGTRLLVL.

The rearrangement links TRBV11-3 to TRBJ1-1; 11 nucleotides align to TRBD1. Germline V gene lookup returns CDR1 SGHNT and CDR2 YENEEA. The CDR3 has 14 amino acids. The trim removed 5 bases at V and 4 bases at J, leaving 3 bases unmatched. The CDR3, as DNA: TGTGCCAGCAGCCGAGGGACAGGGGGCACTGAAGCTTTCTTT. Its protein is CASSRGTGGTEAFF. Variable domain in full (rest from reference TRBV11-3 and TRBJ1-1): EAGVVQSPRYKIIEKKQPVAFWCNPISGHNTLYWYLQNLGQGPELLIRYENEEAVDDSQLPKDRFSAERLKGVDSTLKIQPAELGDSAVYLCASSRGTGGTEAFFGQGTRLTVV.

The genes are TRBV11-2 and TRBJ1-4, with D unclear. The CDR3 is made up of 13 amino acids. V shed 1 base and J shed 8 bases, with 8 bases lying between them. The germline V gene encodes CDR1 SGHAT and CDR2 FQNNGV. This CDR3 is CASSLGSVEKLFF. In DNA, the CDR3 is TGTGCCAGCAGCTTAGGTAGTGTGGAAAAACTGTTTTTT.

This clone appeared a single time. The J gene is TRBJ2-7, the V gene TRBV7-8; 7 bases fit TRBD2. The J segment lost 0 bases and the V segment lost 4 bases, leaving 6 bases of the junction unmatched. This CDR3 region has 15 residues. Germline values: CDR1 SGHVS, CDR2 FQNEAQ. CDR3 in amino acids: CASSSGPSGSYEQYF. Here the CDR3 DNA reads TGTGCCAGCAGCTCCGGCCCTAGCGGCTCCTACGAGCAGTACTTC.

The chain uses TRBV7-2 and TRBJ2-7; 7 bases map to TRBD2. Looked up from germline, CDR1 is SGHTA and CDR2 is FQGNSA. Germline trimming cut 5 bases from V and 0 bases from J; bases unmatched to any gene: 7. The CDR3 has 15 amino acids. CDR3 DNA sequence: TGTGCCAGCAGCCGGAGCGGGGTTAACTCCTACGAGCAGTACTTC. This sequence encodes CASSRSGVNSYEQYF.

CDR3 in amino acids: CASSKDFQNTGELFF. The CDR3 nucleotides read TGTGCCAGCAGCAAGGACTTCCAGAACACCGGGGAGCTGTTTTTT. V gene TRBV9 combines with J gene TRBJ2-2; possibly TRBD2 for D (5 bases). V was pared by 4 bases and J by 1 base, with 11 bases between. CDR1 is SGDLS and CDR2 is YYNGEE in the germline V gene. This CDR3 has 15 amino acids.

This clone was found once. The chain employs TRBV19 and TRBJ1-1, with a possible D match to TRBD1 (5 bases). The germline V gene has CDR1 LNHDA and CDR2 SQIVND (reference sequence). Trimming pared 0 bases from V and 7 bases from J, leaving 15 bases between. CDR3 length equals 15 residues. CDR3 protein: CASSIDRVGIGEAFF. CDR3 DNA sequence: TGTGCCAGTAGTATAGACAGGGTAGGGATCGGTGAAGCTTTCTTT.

This chain joins TRBV5-4 and TRBJ1-6; D gene uncertain. The CDR3 has 16 residues. Germline-derived CDR1 and CDR2 are SGHNT and YYREEE (reference sequence). Trimming took off 0 bases at V and 7 bases at J, with 14 bases between the two ends. CDR3 DNA sequence: TGTGCCAGCAGCTTGGCCTCTTGGGGAGACAATTCACCCCTCCACTTT. Translation gives CASSLASWGDNSPLHF.

The V gene is TRBV10-3, the J gene TRBJ2-5, with 8 bases identical to TRBD1. J was trimmed by 5 bases and V by 6 bases; bases with no gene match: 11. Looked up from germline, CDR1 is ENHRY and CDR2 is SYGVKD. This CDR3 is built from 15 residues. The CDR3 reads CAIRPGQGDSETQYF. As DNA, the CDR3 is TGTGCCATCAGACCTGGACAGGGAGATTCCGAGACCCAGTACTTC.

V gene TRBV5-1 combines with J gene TRBJ2-3; TRBD1 might be the D (5 bases). The CDR3 runs to 14 residues. V was pared by 0 bases and J by 2 bases, with 7 bases between. Germline loops: CDR1 SGHRS, CDR2 YFSETQ. In DNA form, the CDR3 reads TGCGCCAGCAGCTTGGGACAGAACACAGATACGCAGTATTTT. Its translation is CASSLGQNTDTQYF.

This rearrangement joins TRBV5-4 to TRBJ1-4, with TRBD1 matching 8 bases. V shed 4 bases and J 6 bases; nucleotides not matched to a gene: 17. Per germline, CDR1 SGHNT and CDR2 YYREEE (reference sequence). CDR3 length equals 18 residues. DNA for the CDR3: TGTGCCAGCAGCCGGACAGGGTTGGGATTTCGAGATCATGAAAAACTGTTTTTT. It codes for CASSRTGLGFRDHEKLFF.

CDR3 DNA sequence: TGTGCCAGCAGCTTAGTGGGGGGGAGCACTGAAGCTTTCTTT. Encoded protein: CASSLVGGSTEAFF. The chain is built from TRBV7-6 and TRBJ1-1; maybe TRBD1 (5 bases). The V end was cut by 1 base, the J end by 4 bases, with 10 bases between. From germline, CDR1 is SGHVS and CDR2 FNYEAQ. CDR3 length equals 14 residues.

V gene TRBV10-3 combines with J gene TRBJ1-1; maybe TRBD1 (5 bases). Germline assignment: CDR1 ENHRY and CDR2 SYGVKD. V shed 6 bases and J shed 6 bases, with 26 bases lying between them. The CDR3 runs 17 residues. DNA for the CDR3: TGTGCCATCAGGAATTCTCTCCGACGGGGGGATTACGCTGAAGCTTTCTTT. Amino acid sequence: CAIRNSLRRGDYAEAFF.